These 15 T cell receptor beta chains came from one sample sequenced in a study of OX40 agonist ivuxolimab in advanced cancers. Libraries were prepared through the immunoSEQ multiplex PCR assay. In TCRdb, the immuneACCESS table is reduced to in-frame sequences with V and J assigned. These tables do not hold every clone; where another copy was compared, an unresolved V gene accounts for under half, and the others remain unexplained. Counted in this sample were over 45,000 clones; roughly four fifths of them appeared once. More than 1.2% of the sample is in the top ten clones. Here the sequenced sample was CD4+ or CD8+ T cells sorted from blood, taken in a trial of the OX40 agonist ivuxolimab. The receptors here all came from an adult with an advanced solid tumor such as melanoma, head and neck, liver or kidney cancer.

The chain employs TRBV7-2 and TRBJ2-1; D not resolved. The germline V and J ends were trimmed by 3 bases and 2 bases, with 8 bases remaining between them. The CDR3 length is 14 residues. Germline values: CDR1 SGHTA, CDR2 FQGNSA. The CDR3 loop is CASSLVGTYNEQFF. In DNA, the CDR3 is TGTGCCAGCAGCTTGGTGGGGACCTACAATGAGCAGTTCTTC.

The chain recombines TRBV7-8 with TRBJ2-5; D is ambiguous. The CDR3 length is 14 residues. V was cut by 5 bases and J by 7 bases, with 17 bases left in between. Per the germline V gene, CDR1 is SGHVS and CDR2 is FQNEAQ. Written as DNA, the CDR3 is TGTGCCAGCAGCCCCGGAACTCTGAAGGGGACCCAGTACTTC. Translation gives CASSPGTLKGTQYF.

The V call is TRBV19, the J call TRBJ1-2; 8 bases are a match to TRBD1. Germline V CDR1 and CDR2: LNHDA, SQIVND (reference sequence). The J segment lost 3 bases and the V segment lost 3 bases, leaving 3 bases of the junction unmatched. The CDR3 totals 14 residues. The CDR3 region is CASSIGQGDYGYTF. Written as DNA, the CDR3 is TGTGCCAGTAGTATTGGACAGGGAGACTATGGCTACACCTTC.

CDR3 in amino acids: CASSLSLAGYEQYF. Here the CDR3 DNA reads TGTGCCAGCAGCCTATCACTAGCCGGCTACGAGCAGTACTTC. V and J are TRBV4-2 and TRBJ2-7, with D tentatively TRBD2 (6 bases). Germline V gene lookup returns CDR1 LGHNA and CDR2 YNFKEQ. The CDR3 contains 14 residues. Between the trimmed V and J ends, which lost 4 bases and 3 bases, there was a span of 13 bases.

The chain is built from TRBV28 and TRBJ1-6; the D is unclear. The V and J ends lost 5 bases and 5 bases respectively, with 16 bases between them. The CDR3 totals 16 residues. Looked up from germline, CDR1 is MDHEN and CDR2 is SYDVKM. CDR3 protein: CASSPVWGANNSPLHF. In nucleotides, the CDR3 is TGTGCCAGCAGTCCTGTCTGGGGAGCTAATAATTCACCCCTCCACTTT.

This clone was seen a single time. CDR3 residues: CASRHRGGRDYGYTF. DNA of the CDR3: TGTGCCAGCAGGCACCGGGGGGGGAGAGACTATGGCTACACCTTC. The chain has TRBV28 and TRBJ1-2; D possibly corresponds to TRBD1 (5 bases). Deletions cut 6 bases from V and 3 bases from J, with 17 bases between. The germline CDR1 and CDR2 sequences are MDHEN and SYDVKM. The CDR3 spans 15 residues.

The CDR3 protein is CASGLVGGITMNTEAFF. DNA for the CDR3: TGTGCTAGTGGTTTGGTAGGGGGCATTACCATGAACACTGAAGCTTTCTTT. The V and J genes are TRBV12-5 and TRBJ1-1, with 7 bases identical to TRBD1. Germline loops: CDR1 LGHNT, CDR2 FRNRAP. V trimming: 0 bases; J trimming: 0 bases; junction bases outside the gene matches: 7. CDR3 length: 17 residues.

This clone was counted only a few times. The chain recombines TRBV6-1 with TRBJ2-5; D gene uncertain. The CDR3 is made up of 14 amino acids. V dropped 8 bases and J dropped 2 bases, with 15 bases sitting between them. Germline CDR1 reads MNHNS; CDR2 reads SASEGT. CDR3 protein: CASGLILRQETQYF. DNA for the CDR3: TGTGCCAGCGGTCTGATTTTGAGGCAAGAGACCCAGTACTTC.

The DNA for the CDR3 is TGTGCCAGCTCGGGTAGGGGGCTAGCGGGAGGTGTGACCTACAATGAGCAGTTCTTC. It specifies CASSGRGLAGGVTYNEQFF. The V call is TRBV18, the J call TRBJ2-1; TRBD2 matches 11 bases. CDR1 and CDR2 (germline): KGHSH, LQKENI. Trimming cost V 6 bases and J 2 bases; bases outside gene matches: 15. CDR3 size: 19 residues.

The chain is built from TRBV29-1 and TRBJ2-5; weak D call: TRBD2 (5 bases). CDR1 and CDR2 (germline): SQVTM, ANQGSEA. The V gene lost 4 bases and the J gene lost 4 bases, with 25 bases spanning the gap. The CDR3 loop spans 17 amino acids. The CDR3 sequence: CSVGGSPVGVGLETQYF. The CDR3, as DNA: TGCAGCGTTGGGGGATCCCCGGTGGGAGTGGGGTTAGAGACCCAGTACTTC.

By sample fraction, this clone is medium-sized. The V gene is TRBV23-1, the J gene TRBJ2-5; D is ambiguous. TRBV23-1 is an open reading frame whose function is uncertain. The CDR3 consists of 14 residues. V was pared by 6 bases and J by 2 bases, with 13 bases between. CDR3 in amino acids: CASRQTPRQETQYF. CDR3 sequence (DNA): TGCGCCAGCAGGCAAACTCCGCGACAAGAGACCCAGTACTTC.

J is TRBJ2-7 and V is TRBV21-1; TRBD2 is the table's D call, not checked against the DNA. TRBV21-1 counts as a pseudogene. The CDR3 spans 17 residues. For the CDR3, the DNA is TGTGCCAGCAGGAGGACACTAGGGACTAGCGGGGCCTACGAGCAGTACTTC. Translated, it gives CASRRTLGTSGAYEQYF.

This chain uses TRBV5-1 with TRBJ2-3; 9 positions match TRBD2. The germline CDR1 and CDR2 sequences are SGHRS and YFSETQ. Trimming cost V 1 base and J 4 bases; bases outside gene matches: 7. The CDR3 consists of 16 residues. The CDR3 nucleotides read TGCGCCAGCAGCTTGACAGCGGGAGGCCGGGCAGATACGCAGTATTTT. As protein: CASSLTAGGRADTQYF.

The chain carries TRBV2 and TRBJ2-2; D may be TRBD1 (6 bases). CDR1 is SNHLY and CDR2 is FYNNEI in the germline V gene. V was pared by 1 base and J by 6 bases, with 6 bases between. CDR3 size: 13 residues. The CDR3, as DNA: TGTGCCAGCAGTGAAGAGGGGGCCGGGGAGCTGTTTTTT. Translating gives CASSEEGAGELFF.

The CDR3 here is CASSSEGSSPLHF. The CDR3 DNA is TGCGCCAGCAGCTCCGAAGGGAGCTCACCCCTCCACTTT. The rearrangement links TRBV5-1 to TRBJ1-6; no definite D call. The ends were cut back, 3 bases at V and 10 bases at J, with 11 bases in the middle. The CDR3 contains 13 residues. In germline, CDR1 is SGHRS, CDR2 YFSETQ.